The clone carrying this T cell receptor (beta chain) was found once. No antigen is known for it. The data stem from a study of cytotoxic CD8 clonotypes in ibrutinib-treated CLL. Across the study: Averaging across samples gave approximately 260,000 productive templates and around 100,000 productive rearrangements. Findings and caveats of the study: The study found baseline clonality above age-matched healthy donors, tracking circulating CD8+ T-cell counts. On treatment, the uncommon public clonotypes contracted or remained stable. Before falling back toward baseline at progression, clonality had risen at the time of ibrutinib response.

Sequencing was performed with immunoSEQ multiplex PCR; in TCRdb, only in-frame clones are kept and a portion is missing. The data contain 160,000 or so clones, about 88% of them singletons. This receptor was obtained from a human donor with chronic lymphocytic leukemia. The specimen comprised PBMCs, sampled at disease progression, from a patient treated with ibrutinib.

In nucleotides, the CDR3 is TGCAGCGTTGATAAGGTCGGGATATGGAGGGGTGGGAACACTGAAGCTTTCTTT. Its translation: CSVDKVGIWRGGNTEAFF. This chain links TRBV29-1 with TRBJ1-1; D perhaps matches TRBD1 (5 bases). The V end was cut by 3 bases, the J end by 1 base, with 24 bases between. The CDR3 has 18 amino acids. In germline, CDR1 is SQVTM, CDR2 ANQGSEA.